This T cell receptor beta chain is from a study of T cell changes during pregnancy in multiple sclerosis (dated by TCRdb to about 2019). At the level of the whole study: The study looked at changes in the T cell repertoire across pregnancy in women with multiple sclerosis.

To prepare the library, the immunoSEQ multiplex PCR assay was applied. Drawn from immuneACCESS, this table holds only the in-frame rearrangements with V and J called that TCRdb kept. Clones are partly lost; checked studies trace under half to an unresolved V gene and leave the rest unexplained. The sample data list about 50,000 clones, and about 91% of these were observed just once. The leading ten clones occupy roughly 10% of the sample. Regarding this clone: What this receptor recognizes is not known. Base qualities were left out, and no much larger clone turns up one base away.

Source: CD8+ T cells from peripheral blood mononuclear cells, taken after pregnancy. The sequence came from a female donor with multiple sclerosis, enrolled in a pregnancy study.

The CDR3 is CASSFGGLNEQYF. The bases are TGTGCCAGCAGTTTCGGGGGTCTGAACGAGCAGTACTTC. This receptor chain uses TRBV27 and TRBJ2-7; the D segment could be TRBD2, given 6 matching bases. Inclusive of the bounding cysteine and phenylalanine, the CDR3 is 13 residues long. CDR3 DNA is the only sequence kept; it has 39 bases, read in frame from the first base. According to the germline V gene (reference sequence), CDR1 reads MNHEY and CDR2 reads SMNVEV. Trimming at the junction amounts to 3 bases on V and 5 bases on J, and the germline ends lie 11 bases apart.